The 21 T cell receptor beta chains given below trace back to one sample, sequenced in a study of OX40 agonist ivuxolimab in advanced cancers. The protocol was immunoSEQ multiplex PCR, while the TCRdb copy is restricted to in-frame clones and leaves out a portion. Of around 70,000 clones listed, about 85% are singletons. This sample comprised CD4+ or CD8+ T cells sorted from blood, obtained in a trial of the OX40 agonist ivuxolimab. These receptors were obtained from an adult with an advanced solid tumor such as melanoma, head and neck, liver or kidney cancer.

This chain uses TRBV6-4 with TRBJ1-6; tentatively, D is TRBD1 (6 bases). Germline V CDR1 and CDR2: MRHNA, SNTAGT. CDR3 length: 13 amino acids. The V end lost 5 bases, the J end lost 7 bases, and 9 bases lay between the germline ends. This CDR3 reads CASSQDRNSPLHF. The DNA for the CDR3 is TGTGCCAGCAGTCAGGACAGAAATTCACCCCTCCACTTT.

This clone is medium-sized in the sample. Other DNA sequences in this specimen translate into the identical CDR3. V gene TRBV14 combines with J gene TRBJ1-1; no definite D call. Germline CDR1 and CDR2: SGHDN and FVKESK. CDR3 length: 13 amino acids. Trimming left V 2 bases short and J 5 bases short, with 9 bases between. The CDR3 nucleotides read TGTGCCAGCAGCCAAAGTAGTCGTACTGAAGCTTTCTTT. This gives the protein CASSQSSRTEAFF. Full variable domain (rest looked up from reference TRBV14 and TRBJ1-1): EAGVTQFPSHSVIEKGQTVTLRCDPISGHDNLYWYRRVMGKEIKFLLHFVKESKQDESGMPNNRFLAERTGGTYSTLKVQPAELEDSGVYFCASSQSSRTEAFFGQGTRLTVV.

The gene calls are TRBV5-1 and TRBJ2-3; either TRBD1 or TRBD2 may supply D (5 bases each). Trimming shortened V by 4 bases and J by 1 base, and 10 bases separated the two germline ends. CDR1 is SGHRS, CDR2 YFSETQ, per germline. The CDR3 length is 14 residues. The CDR3: CASSERGGTDTQYF. DNA for the CDR3: TGCGCCAGCAGCGAAAGGGGAGGCACAGATACGCAGTATTTT.

The V gene is TRBV6-1, the J gene TRBJ1-5, with TRBD1 matching 11 bases. J lost 5 bases, V lost 7 bases, and 4 bases had no gene match. The CDR3 runs 14 residues. Germline loops: CDR1 MNHNS, CDR2 SASEGT. CDR3 in amino acids: CASTPDRGHQPQHF. The CDR3 nucleotides read TGTGCCAGCACTCCGGACAGGGGGCATCAGCCCCAGCATTTT.

This chain uses TRBV11-3 with TRBJ2-7; the match to TRBD1 covers 7 bases. The CDR3 consists of 15 residues. J lost 0 bases, V lost 1 base, and 3 bases had no gene match. CDR1 and CDR2 from the germline V gene are SGHNT and YENEEA. CDR3 sequence (DNA): TGTGCCAGCAGCTTAGCAGGGACAGACTCCTACGAGCAGTACTTC. Its protein is CASSLAGTDSYEQYF.

The chain has TRBV7-3 and TRBJ2-5; the D gene is possibly TRBD2 (7 bases). Per germline, CDR1 SGHTA and CDR2 FQGTGA. V shed 1 base and J shed 3 bases, with 12 bases lying between them. This CDR3 comprises 15 residues. In DNA form, the CDR3 reads TGTGCCAGCAGCTTAAGTGGGGGGGCCGAAGAGACCCAGTACTTC. Translated: CASSLSGGAEETQYF.

Only a few counts were recorded for this clone. The J gene is TRBJ1-2, the V gene TRBV7-8; tentatively, D is TRBD1 (6 bases). Trimming pared 5 bases from V and 5 bases from J, leaving 18 bases between. This CDR3 has 15 residues. Germline CDR1 is SGHVS and CDR2 is FQNEAQ. The DNA of the CDR3 is TGTGCCAGCAGCACGGACAGCTCGTACGGGTATGGCTACACCTTC. This encodes CASSTDSSYGYGYTF.

The CDR3 sequence is CASSEVVGYAGELFF. The CDR3 bases are TGTGCCAGCAGTGAAGTTGTCGGGTACGCCGGGGAGCTGTTTTTT. The chain combines TRBV2 with TRBJ2-2; D gene ambiguous. V lost 1 base and J 6 bases, leaving 12 bases between the germline ends. Germline V gives CDR1 SNHLY, CDR2 FYNNEI. The CDR3 loop spans 15 amino acids. Complete variable domain (other parts from reference TRBV2 and TRBJ2-2): EPEVTQTPSHQVTQMGQEVILRCVPISNHLYFYWYRQILGQKVEFLVSFYNNEISEKSEIFDDQFSVERPDGSNFTLKIRSTKLEDSAMYFCASSEVVGYAGELFFGEGSRLTVL.

The chain is built from TRBV30 and TRBJ1-2; possibly TRBD1 for D (5 bases). The length of the CDR3 is 14 residues. The V end lost 0 bases, the J end lost 8 bases, and 16 bases lay between the germline ends. The germline CDR1 and CDR2 sequences are GTSNPN and SVGIG (reference sequence). CDR3 sequence: CAWSVVNGANGYTF. CDR3 sequence (DNA): TGTGCCTGGAGTGTCGTGAATGGGGCAAACGGCTACACCTTC.

The chain links TRBV30 to TRBJ1-3; D perhaps matches TRBD1 (6 bases). Germline V CDR1 and CDR2: GTSNPN, SVGIG (reference sequence). V gave up 3 bases and J gave up 4 bases, with 19 bases separating them. This CDR3 is built from 16 residues. The CDR3 is CAWSLQGYVSGNTIYF. CDR3 sequence (DNA): TGTGCCTGGAGCCTCCAGGGGTATGTTTCAGGAAACACCATATATTTT.

This rearrangement joins TRBV7-2 to TRBJ1-5, with TRBD1 matching over 7 bases. The CDR3 runs 15 residues. Per the germline V gene, CDR1 is SGHTA and CDR2 is FQGNSA. V dropped 5 bases and J dropped 3; count of bases not matched to a gene: 7. The CDR3 nucleotides read TGTGCCAGCAGCCCGAAGACAGGGATCAATCAGCCCCAGCATTTT. This sequence encodes CASSPKTGINQPQHF. Together with reference TRBV7-2 and TRBJ1-5, the CDR3 gives the full variable domain: GAGVSQSPSNKVTEKGKDVELRCDPISGHTALYWYRQSLGQGLEFLIYFQGNSAPDKSGLPSDRFSAERTGGSVSTLTIQRTQQEDSAVYLCASSPKTGINQPQHFGDGTRLSIL.

This chain links TRBV4-1 with TRBJ2-2, with a tentative D call TRBD1 (6 bases). The V gene lost 4 bases and the J gene lost 0 bases, with 9 bases spanning the gap. Looked up from germline, CDR1 is MGHRA and CDR2 is YSYEKL. The CDR3 loop spans 15 amino acids. The chain's CDR3 is CASSLRTANTGELFF. The CDR3 bases are TGCGCCAGCAGCCTGCGGACAGCGAACACCGGGGAGCTGTTTTTT.

The V and J genes are TRBV6-6 and TRBJ1-3; a possible D gene is TRBD1 (6 bases). The CDR3 length is 14 residues. V lost 5 bases, J lost 2 bases, and 10 bases lay in between. Germline values: CDR1 MNHNY, CDR2 SVGAGI (reference sequence). The CDR3 loop is CASSPRGTGNTIYF. The CDR3 region has the DNA TGTGCCAGCAGTCCGAGGGGGACTGGAAACACCATATATTTT.

This rearrangement joins TRBV19 to TRBJ1-2; unclear D gene. With 3 bases removed from V and 4 bases from J, the gap between germline ends came to 15 bases. CDR3 length: 15 amino acids. Germline V gene lookup returns CDR1 LNHDA and CDR2 SQIVND (reference sequence). This CDR3 reads CASSMNPRRVYGYTF. CDR3 DNA: TGTGCCAGTAGTATGAACCCCAGGAGGGTCTATGGCTACACCTTC.

The chain carries TRBV10-3 and TRBJ1-2; a possible D gene is TRBD1 (6 bases). Germline V gene sequence: CDR1 ENHRY, CDR2 SYGVKD. The germline V and J ends were trimmed by 2 bases and 8 bases, with 15 bases remaining between them. This CDR3 spans 14 amino acids. The CDR3: CAISEVADSGGYTF. For the CDR3, the DNA is TGTGCCATCAGTGAGGTGGCGGACAGCGGGGGCTACACCTTC.

The genes are TRBV18 and TRBJ1-2; D call uncertain. CDR1 is KGHSH, CDR2 LQKENI, per germline. The CDR3 has 14 amino acids. Trimming stripped 4 bases from V and 8 bases from J, with 17 bases between. The CDR3 bases are TGTGCCAGCTCACTCAACTGGGAGGAGCGCGGCTACACCTTC. Its protein product is CASSLNWEERGYTF.

The J gene is TRBJ1-3, the V gene TRBV14; 7 bases agree with TRBD1. J gave up 1 base and V 4 bases, and 7 bases lay outside the gene matches. Germline CDR1 and CDR2: SGHDN and FVKESK. The CDR3 spans 16 residues. CDR3: CASSRTQGWSGNTIYF. CDR3 coding DNA: TGTGCCAGCAGCCGGACACAGGGGTGGTCTGGAAACACCATATATTTT.

V usage is TRBV6-1 and J usage is TRBJ2-7; the D call may be TRBD1 or TRBD2 (5 bases each). V was clipped by 1 base and J by 3 bases, with 10 bases between them. Germline values: CDR1 MNHNS, CDR2 SASEGT. This CDR3 is 14 amino acids long. The CDR3 spells CASSEGLGVYEQYF. CDR3 sequence (DNA): TGTGCCAGCAGTGAAGGGCTGGGGGTCTACGAGCAGTACTTC.

This chain links TRBV18 with TRBJ2-7, with 7 bases fitting TRBD1. Germline CDR1 reads KGHSH; CDR2 reads LQKENI. The CDR3 is made up of 18 amino acids. Trimming cost V 0 bases and J 0 bases; bases outside gene matches: 11. The CDR3 DNA sequence: TGTGCCAGCTCACCACCCACTGCACAGGGGCCCCGCTCCTACGAGCAGTACTTC. Translated, it gives CASSPPTAQGPRSYEQYF.

This clone was observed a single time. The chain combines TRBV2 with TRBJ1-5, with 7 nucleotides matching TRBD1. This CDR3 has 16 amino acids. Germline CDR1 and CDR2: SNHLY and FYNNEI. With 4 bases clipped from V and 7 bases from J, the junction kept 13 bases outside the gene matches. Here the CDR3 reads CASSGSSTGRKQPQHF. The CDR3 region has the DNA TGTGCCAGCAGTGGGAGCTCGACAGGGAGGAAGCAGCCCCAGCATTTT.

J is TRBJ1-5 and V is TRBV7-2; 9 bases map to TRBD1. V gave up 4 bases and J gave up 3 bases; unmatched junction bases: 4. The CDR3 has 15 amino acids. Germline V gene data show CDR1 as SGHTA and CDR2 as FQGNSA. CDR3 sequence reads: CASSWTGADNQPQHF. The CDR3 coding sequence is TGTGCCAGCAGCTGGACAGGGGCGGACAATCAGCCCCAGCATTTT.